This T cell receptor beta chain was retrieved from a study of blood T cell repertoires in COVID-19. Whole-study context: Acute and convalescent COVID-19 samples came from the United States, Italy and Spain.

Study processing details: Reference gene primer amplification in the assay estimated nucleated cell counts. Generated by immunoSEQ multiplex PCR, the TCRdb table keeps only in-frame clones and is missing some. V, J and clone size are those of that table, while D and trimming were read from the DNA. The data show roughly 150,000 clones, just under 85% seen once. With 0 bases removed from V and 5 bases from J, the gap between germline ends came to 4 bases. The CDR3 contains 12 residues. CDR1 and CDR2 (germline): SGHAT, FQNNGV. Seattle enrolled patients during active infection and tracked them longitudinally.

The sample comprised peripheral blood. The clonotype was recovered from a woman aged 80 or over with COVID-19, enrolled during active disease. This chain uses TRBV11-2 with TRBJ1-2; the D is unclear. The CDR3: CASSLDRYGYTF. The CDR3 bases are TGTGCCAGCAGCTTAGATAGATATGGCTACACCTTC.